This T cell receptor beta chain emerged from a study of blood T cell dynamics during melanoma immunotherapy. Whole-study context: Standard first-line treatment here was pembrolizumab or nivolumab plus ipilimumab in metastatic melanoma. Study-wide points: Disease-control patients' PBMC repertoires became either more clonal or more diverse at W3.

Stated time point: week 3, after first cycle of checkpoint inhibitor. Sampling occurred pretreatment (T0) and at week 3 (W3), after cycle one of checkpoint blockade. The trim removed 7 bases at V and 0 bases at J, leaving 13 bases unmatched. Germline CDR1 is SNHLY and CDR2 is FYNNEI. This CDR3 has 18 residues. Each bulk PBMC sample had roughly 0.35 ug DNA loaded. TCRdb's copy holds only in-frame clones and misses some; the assay was immunoSEQ multiplex PCR. The sample holds a few thousand clones, approximately 80% seen once. Concerning this clone itself: Its specificity is not known.

The input for sequencing was blood, taken from a patient treated with checkpoint blockade. The TCR sequence derives from a human donor with melanoma. Some clones in this sample may be carry-over from other donors' samples. J is TRBJ2-5 and V is TRBV2, with 11 nucleotides matching TRBD1. For the CDR3, the DNA is TGTGCCAGCAAACCTGGGACAGGGGGACCACGGAACCAAGAGACCCAGTACTTC. It yields the protein CASKPGTGGPRNQETQYF.